This section outlines one TCR beta chain sequence together with its context. Its specificity is unknown. Only in-frame clones appear in the TCRdb table, and some are missing; sequencing was by immunoSEQ multiplex PCR. The profile shows about 70,000 clones, just under 95% of them singletons. This CDR3 is built from 18 residues. The V gene's germline CDR1 is LGHNA and CDR2 YNFKEQ. The V gene end was trimmed by 0 bases and the J gene end by 4 bases; junction bases not matched to a gene: 10. The data were obtained in a study of graft-versus-host responses after intestinal transplantation. Study in general: Isolated intestinal, liver-intestinal, or multivisceral transplants had been given to the recipients. All recipients were given anti-thymocyte globulin induction, and tacrolimus and steroids were then administered for three to four years. Overall study results and limits: Declining HvG levels early post-transplant were linked to peak circulating GvH clone levels. Detection of GvH clones occurred in recipient marrow, and some had their first appearance in ileum or blood.

This chain links TRBV4-2 with TRBJ2-7, with 12 bases aligning to TRBD2. The source is a human donor who received an intestinal transplant. This specimen was unstimulated CD8+ T cells sorted from spleen or lymph node cells, taken before intestinal transplant. The CDR3 protein is CASSQDTGRTSGIYEQYF. The CDR3 DNA follows: TGTGCCAGCAGCCAAGACACGGGTCGGACTAGCGGGATATACGAGCAGTACTTC.